This T cell receptor beta chain was profiled in a study of CD8+CD57+ T cells in acquired aplastic anemia. It was genomic DNA that served as the template for profiling TCR beta VDJ and CDR3. TCRdb analysed the reads with MiXCR anew, one entry per CDR3 protein. Among roughly 250,000 distinct CDR3 sequences, around 46% were seen once, and the ten largest hold approximately 7.8%. This CDR3 contains 14 residues. V shed 2 bases, J shed 4 bases, and the junction held 4 bases outside the gene matches. Sequencing was done on patients that had shown CD8+CD57+ cell expansion by flow cytometry. The sequenced sample was sorted CD4+, CD8+, or CD8+CD57+ T cells (not recorded which) from PBMCs. This sequence was found in a human donor with aplastic anemia. This chain connects TRBV12-3 or TRBV12-4 to TRBJ2-7; TRBD1 matches 8 bases. This chain's CDR3 is CASSLQGAHYEQYF. The CDR3 region has the DNA TGTGCCAGCAGTTTACAGGGGGCGCATTACGAGCAGTACTTC.